These T cell receptor beta chains were read from a single sample in a study of beta chain features in type 1 diabetes. TCRdb's copy holds only in-frame clones and misses some; the assay was immunoSEQ multiplex PCR. The table has about 220,000 clones, about 11% seen once. The sequenced sample consisted of central memory CD4+ T cells from blood. The receptor source for this set is a man younger than 35 in good health. CDR3s include the opening cysteine and the closing phenylalanine or tryptophan. D genes are given only for firm matches. The size entry is marked missing in some rows and otherwise reads once, few, many or a size class.

d_call: NA; clone_size: few; v_call: TRBV11-2; j_call: TRBJ2-5; cdr3_aa: CATPDRQETQYF; cdr3_nt: TGTGCCACCCCGGACAGACAAGAGACCCAGTACTTC
d_call: TRBD1; clone_size: many; v_call: TRBV2; j_call: TRBJ2-3; cdr3_aa: CASSGRQGGTDTQYF; cdr3_nt: TGTGCCAGCAGTGGTCGACAGGGGGGGACAGATACGCAGTATTTT
d_call: NA; clone_size: many; v_call: TRBV6-5; j_call: TRBJ2-1; cdr3_aa: CASRDSNSYNEQFF; cdr3_nt: TGTGCCAGCCGGGACTCCAACTCCTACAATGAGCAGTTCTTC
d_call: TRBD2; clone_size: few; v_call: TRBV7-2; j_call: TRBJ2-5; cdr3_aa: CASSLKIGGRASETQYF; cdr3_nt: TGTGCCAGCAGCTTAAAAATCGGCGGGAGGGCCTCAGAGACCCAGTACTTC
d_call: NA; clone_size: NA; v_call: TRBV9; j_call: TRBJ2-3; cdr3_aa: CASSVARGGDTQYF; cdr3_nt: TGTGCCAGCAGCGTAGCCAGGGGAGGAGATACGCAGTATTTT
d_call: TRBD2; clone_size: few; v_call: TRBV27; j_call: TRBJ2-1; cdr3_aa: CASRTSGIYNEQFF; cdr3_nt: TGTGCCAGCAGAACTAGCGGGATCTACAATGAGCAGTTCTTC
d_call: TRBD1; clone_size: NA; v_call: TRBV6-5; j_call: TRBJ2-1; cdr3_aa: CASSRTGQGIDEQFF; cdr3_nt: TGTGCCAGCAGCCGTACGGGACAGGGCATCGATGAGCAGTTCTTC
d_call: TRBD1; clone_size: NA; v_call: TRBV5-1; j_call: TRBJ2-7; cdr3_aa: CASSLEVGGVYEQYF; cdr3_nt: TGCGCCAGCAGCTTGGAGGTAGGGGGCGTCTACGAGCAGTACTTC
d_call: TRBD1; clone_size: NA; v_call: TRBV5-1; j_call: TRBJ2-7; cdr3_aa: CASSVDRSEQYF; cdr3_nt: TGCGCCAGCAGCGTGGACAGGTCCGAGCAGTACTTC
d_call: TRBD2; clone_size: many; v_call: TRBV7-3; j_call: TRBJ2-1; cdr3_aa: CASSSTSGAYNEQFF; cdr3_nt: TGTGCCAGCAGCTCGACTAGCGGGGCCTACAATGAGCAGTTCTTC
d_call: TRBD2; clone_size: NA; v_call: TRBV10-3; j_call: TRBJ2-1; cdr3_aa: CAIRLAGRNEQFF; cdr3_nt: TGTGCCATCAGGTTAGCGGGTCGAAATGAGCAGTTCTTC
d_call: TRBD1; clone_size: few; v_call: TRBV7-3; j_call: TRBJ2-6; cdr3_aa: CASSPPQGAGANVLTF; cdr3_nt: TGTGCCAGCAGCCCCCCACAGGGGGCCGGGGCCAACGTCCTGACTTTC
d_call: TRBD2; clone_size: few; v_call: TRBV29-1; j_call: TRBJ2-3; cdr3_aa: CSVGLAGGADTQYF; cdr3_nt: TGCAGCGTCGGACTAGCGGGAGGTGCAGATACGCAGTATTTT
d_call: NA; clone_size: NA; v_call: TRBV7-3; j_call: TRBJ2-7; cdr3_aa: CASSLYGTRDHEQYF; cdr3_nt: TGTGCCAGCAGCCTTTACGGGACAAGGGACCACGAGCAGTACTTC
d_call: NA; clone_size: few; v_call: TRBV21-1; j_call: TRBJ2-7; cdr3_aa: CASSKVYGPYEQYF; cdr3_nt: TGTGCCAGCAGCAAAGTGTACGGTCCCTACGAGCAGTACTTC
d_call: TRBD1; clone_size: NA; v_call: TRBV7-2; j_call: TRBJ1-2; cdr3_aa: CASSLDRGNGYTF; cdr3_nt: TGTGCCAGCAGCTTAGACAGGGGAAATGGCTACACCTTC
d_call: TRBD2; clone_size: NA; v_call: TRBV30; j_call: TRBJ2-3; cdr3_aa: CAWSVHSGRGDTQYF; cdr3_nt: TGTGCCTGGAGTGTCCATAGCGGGAGAGGGGATACGCAGTATTTT
d_call: NA; clone_size: NA; v_call: TRBV2; j_call: TRBJ2-1; cdr3_aa: CASSEGARGSYNEQFF; cdr3_nt: TGTGCCAGCAGTGAAGGGGCCAGGGGTTCCTACAATGAGCAGTTCTTC